Below, 18 T cell receptor beta chains from the same sample are listed, as sequenced in a study of blood T cell repertoires in COVID-19. The protocol was immunoSEQ multiplex PCR, while the TCRdb copy is restricted to in-frame clones and leaves out a portion. The sample shows 90,000 to 100,000 clones, 70% to 85% of them seen only once. Sequenced sample: peripheral blood. The receptors shown here come from a man in his 70s with acute or convalescent COVID-19.

The J gene is TRBJ2-3, the V gene TRBV11-3; a possible D gene is TRBD2 (6 bases). Germline V gene lookup returns CDR1 SGHNT and CDR2 YENEEA. Trimming pared 6 bases from V and 6 bases from J, leaving 19 bases between. CDR3 length: 15 amino acids. CDR3 sequence reads: CASSSGLRYGDTQYF. The CDR3 region has the DNA TGTGCCAGCAGTTCAGGACTAAGATATGGTGATACGCAGTATTTT.

V usage is TRBV28 and J usage is TRBJ1-5, with D possibly being TRBD1 (6 bases). Trimming took off 4 bases at V and 6 bases at J, with 19 bases between the two ends. The CDR3 extends over 16 amino acids. The germline CDR1 and CDR2 sequences are MDHEN and SYDVKM. The DNA for the CDR3 is TGTGCCAGCAGTTCCTTGGGACAAGCCTGGAGTCAGCCCCAGCATTTT. It specifies CASSSLGQAWSQPQHF.

The V gene is TRBV18, the J gene TRBJ2-5; D remains unclear. Per the germline V gene, CDR1 is KGHSH and CDR2 is LQKENI. This CDR3 region has 13 residues. The V end lost 1 base, the J end lost 2 bases, and 5 bases lay between the germline ends. CDR3 DNA sequence: TGTGCCAGCTCACCACAGCGACAAGAGACCCAGTACTTC. Translating it yields CASSPQRQETQYF.

The J gene is TRBJ1-2, the V gene TRBV6-1; D is possibly TRBD1 (6 bases). Trimming took 0 bases from V and 0 from J, leaving 11 bases between them. The CDR3 spans 16 residues. Germline V gives CDR1 MNHNS, CDR2 SASEGT. The CDR3 DNA sequence: TGTGCCAGCAGTGAAGCGGGGGGGCTCACTAACTATGGCTACACCTTC. Translated, it gives CASSEAGGLTNYGYTF.

CDR3 DNA: TGTGCCAGCAGTGACACAGGACAAGACGTTTATGGCTACACCTTC. Its protein is CASSDTGQDVYGYTF. V usage is TRBV6-4 and J usage is TRBJ1-2, with TRBD1 as a possible D gene (5 bases). CDR1 and CDR2 (germline): MRHNA, SNTAGT. This CDR3 contains 15 residues. The V end was cut by 2 bases, the J end by 5 bases, with 15 bases between.

This chain uses TRBV28 with TRBJ2-7; 7 bases agree with TRBD2. Trimming at V came to 1 base and at J to 6 bases, leaving 0 bases not matched to a gene. The germline gives CDR1 MDHEN, CDR2 SYDVKM. The CDR3 is 12 residues long. The CDR3 DNA reads as TGTGCCAGCAGTTTATCGGGGGGCGAGCAGTACTTC. Translated: CASSLSGGEQYF.

J is TRBJ2-7 and V is TRBV18, with TRBD1 matching 10 bases. CDR1 KGHSH and CDR2 LQKENI come from the germline V gene. This CDR3 contains 15 residues. Trimming removed 3 bases from V and 4 bases from J; junction bases left unmatched: 6. The CDR3 region is CASSPAGTGVYEQYF. In DNA, the CDR3 is TGTGCCAGCTCACCCGCCGGGACAGGGGTATACGAGCAGTACTTC.

This sequence joins TRBV30 and TRBJ2-5, with TRBD1 matching 9 bases. The CDR3 totals 13 residues. V lost 4 bases, J lost 5 bases, and 5 bases stayed unmatched. The V gene's germline CDR1 is GTSNPN and CDR2 SVGIG (reference sequence). The CDR3 here is CAWNNRGRETQYF. For the CDR3, the DNA is TGTGCCTGGAACAACAGGGGGCGGGAGACCCAGTACTTC.

The V call is TRBV18, the J call TRBJ1-4; weak D call: TRBD1 (5 bases). The germline gives CDR1 KGHSH, CDR2 LQKENI. V dropped 3 bases and J dropped 1 base, with 9 bases sitting between them. The CDR3 extends over 15 amino acids. The CDR3 protein is CASSPPGLTNEKLFF. The CDR3 bases are TGTGCCAGCTCACCTCCAGGGTTAACTAATGAAAAACTGTTTTTT.

CDR3 sequence (DNA): TGTGCCAGCTCACCGGGAAGGCCCAGCCGGGGGAGCACTGAAGCTTTCTTT. Translated, it gives CASSPGRPSRGSTEAFF. This chain joins TRBV18 and TRBJ1-1, with TRBD1 as a possible D gene (5 bases). Germline loops: CDR1 KGHSH, CDR2 LQKENI. This CDR3 comprises 17 residues. The V end lost 3 bases, the J end lost 4 bases, and 21 bases lay between the germline ends.

This clone was seen only a few times. CDR3 nucleotides: TGCAGCGGAGGGTCCAGAGCTGAAGCTTTCTTT. The encoded protein is CSGGSRAEAFF. The chain is built from TRBV29-1 and TRBJ1-1; D call uncertain. This CDR3 has 11 residues. CDR1 is SQVTM and CDR2 is ANQGSEA in the germline V gene. Trimming took 7 bases from V and 6 from J, leaving 12 bases between them.

This chain joins TRBV9 and TRBJ2-3; 8 positions match TRBD2. CDR1 is SGDLS, CDR2 YYNGEE, per germline. J gave up 4 bases and V 2 bases, and 3 bases lay outside the gene matches. The CDR3 is 14 residues long. The DNA for the CDR3 is TGTGCCAGCAGCGTGGGGGGACTAGCAGATACGCAGTATTTT. Translating it yields CASSVGGLADTQYF.

The chain employs TRBV13 and TRBJ2-1, with no clear D. The germline gives CDR1 PRHDT, CDR2 FYEKMQ (reference sequence). The CDR3 has 16 amino acids. Trimming left V 5 bases short and J 0 bases short, with 14 bases between. CDR3 bases: TGTGCCAGCAGCCCCAGAGACTCCCGCTCCTACAATGAGCAGTTCTTC. Translating gives CASSPRDSRSYNEQFF.

CDR3 sequence: CASSQGTGNDSPLHF. CDR3 DNA: TGTGCCAGCAGCCAAGGGACAGGGAACGATTCACCCCTCCACTTT. V usage is TRBV7-8 and J usage is TRBJ1-6; 9 nucleotides align to TRBD1. J gave up 8 bases and V 5 bases, and 7 bases lay outside the gene matches. Germline assignment: CDR1 SGHVS and CDR2 FQNEAQ. The CDR3 is 15 amino acids.

The chain couples TRBV27 to TRBJ2-2, with D possibly being TRBD1 (6 bases). Germline V CDR1 and CDR2: MNHEY, SMNVEV (reference sequence). The CDR3 is made up of 14 amino acids. The ends were cut back, 5 bases at V and 9 bases at J, with 16 bases in the middle. The CDR3 DNA follows: TGTGCCAGCAGTCCCCTCAGGGGTTCGCGGGAGCTGTTTTTT. This sequence encodes CASSPLRGSRELFF.

J is TRBJ1-1 and V is TRBV10-3; TRBD1 aligns across 8 bases. V was clipped by 6 bases and J by 7 bases; unmatched bases: 4. The CDR3 contains 12 residues. Germline V gene lookup returns CDR1 ENHRY and CDR2 SYGVKD. The CDR3 loop is CAISQGANEAFF. For the CDR3, the DNA is TGTGCCATCAGCCAGGGGGCCAATGAAGCTTTCTTT.

The J gene is TRBJ2-2, the V gene TRBV7-2; unclear D gene. The V gene lost 5 bases and the J gene lost 9 bases, with 16 bases spanning the gap. The CDR3 spans 14 residues. The germline V gene encodes CDR1 SGHTA and CDR2 FQGNSA. The chain's CDR3 is CASSKPPVVWELFF. The DNA for the CDR3 is TGTGCCAGCAGCAAACCGCCGGTGGTCTGGGAGCTGTTTTTT.

Comments on this clone: The same CDR3 arises from other DNA sequences in this sample as well. The genes are TRBV5-1 and TRBJ2-1; D is unresolved. The CDR3 sequence is 14 residues long. From germline, CDR1 is SGHRS and CDR2 YFSETQ. Trimming removed 0 bases from V and 0 bases from J, with 4 bases in between. The CDR3: CASSLGASYNEQFF. Here the CDR3 DNA reads TGCGCCAGCAGCTTGGGGGCCTCCTACAATGAGCAGTTCTTC.